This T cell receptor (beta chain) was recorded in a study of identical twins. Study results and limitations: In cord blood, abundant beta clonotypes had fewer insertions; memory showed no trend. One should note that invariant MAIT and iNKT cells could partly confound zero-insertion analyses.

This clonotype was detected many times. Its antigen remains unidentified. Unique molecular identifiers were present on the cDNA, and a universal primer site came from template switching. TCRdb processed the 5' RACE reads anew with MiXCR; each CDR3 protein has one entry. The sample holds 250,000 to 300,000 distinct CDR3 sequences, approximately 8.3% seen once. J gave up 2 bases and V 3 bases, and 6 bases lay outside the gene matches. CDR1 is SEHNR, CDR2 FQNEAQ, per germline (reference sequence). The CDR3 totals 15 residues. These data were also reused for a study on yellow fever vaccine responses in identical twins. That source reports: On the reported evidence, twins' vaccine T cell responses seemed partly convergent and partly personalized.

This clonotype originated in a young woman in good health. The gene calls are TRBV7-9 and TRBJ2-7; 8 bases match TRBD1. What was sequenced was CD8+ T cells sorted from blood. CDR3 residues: CASSFQDRGAYEQYF. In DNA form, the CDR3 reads TGTGCCAGCAGCTTTCAAGACAGGGGAGCCTACGAGCAGTACTTC.